This T cell receptor (beta chain) was obtained from a study of blood T cell repertoires in COVID-19. Study overall: Samples came from the United States, Italy and Spain, spanning acute and convalescent COVID-19. The analysed material was cDNA or gDNA that came from T cells, B-cell-depleted T cells, or PBMCs.

Patients of the Seattle cohort, enrolled during active infection, were followed longitudinally. The CDR3 length is 15 residues. V lost 4 bases to trimming and J lost 8 bases; unmatched junction nucleotides: 8. CDR1 SGHTA and CDR2 FQGNSA come from the germline V gene. Sequencing used immunoSEQ multiplex PCR; TCRdb keeps in-frame clones, though not all of them. The table shows approximately 170,000 clones, with under 90% occurring only once. The clonotype originates from a woman in her sixties or seventies with COVID-19, enrolled during active disease. Sample: peripheral blood. The chain employs TRBV7-2 and TRBJ1-3, with 10 nucleotides matching TRBD1. CDR3 nucleotide sequence: TGTGCCAGCAGCTCCGGGACAGGGGTGTTGTACACCATATATTTT. Its protein is CASSSGTGVLYTIYF.